This T cell receptor beta chain derives from a study of blood T cell repertoires in COVID-19. As for the study in general: Some COVID-19 samples were acute and others convalescent; all came from the United States, Italy and Spain. PBMCs, B-cell-depleted T cells, or T cells were the source of the cDNA or gDNA that made up the material.

In its sample, this clone was seen once. Germline V gene sequence: CDR1 SGDLS, CDR2 YYNGEE. Germline trimming cut 0 bases from V and 5 bases from J; bases unmatched to any gene: 11. CDR3 length equals 18 residues. Per the study methods: It was from reference gene primer amplification that nucleated cell counts were estimated. Repertoires were generated with immunoSEQ multiplex PCR, while TCRdb's copy carries only in-frame clones and drops some. The D gene and trimming were derived from the DNA, and the V and J assignments and clone size from that table. The sample lists fewer than 150,000 clones; about 90% were seen once.

The TCR sequence derives from a man in his fifties or sixties with active or convalescent COVID-19. The sequenced sample consisted of peripheral blood. V gene TRBV9 combines with J gene TRBJ2-1; 10 bases line up with TRBD2. CDR3 sequence reads: CASSVALAGERGNNEQFF. DNA for the CDR3: TGTGCCAGCAGCGTAGCCCTAGCGGGAGAGAGAGGTAACAATGAGCAGTTCTTC. Drawing the rest from reference TRBV9 and TRBJ2-1, the complete variable domain is DSGVTQTPKHLITATGQRVTLRCSPRSGDLSVYWYQQSLDQGLQFLIQYYNGEERAKGNILERFSAQQFPDLHSELNLSSLELGDSALYFCASSVALAGERGNNEQFFGPGTRLTVL.